These 19 T cell receptor beta chains share one sample of origin, sequenced in a study of T-cell memory formation after mild COVID-19. TCRdb reprocessed the 5' RACE reads with MiXCR, giving one entry per CDR3 protein. The sample records under 350,000 distinct CDR3 sequences, roughly 16% being singletons. Source material: PBMCs or a T cell subset sorted from them (not recorded which). The receptors were gathered from a man between 18 and 29 years old who had mild COVID-19 (a few samples of this study predate the infection). Cell type and time point are not known.

This clonotype was recorded a few times. This sequence joins TRBV7-3 and TRBJ2-1, with 12 bases lining up with TRBD2. From germline, CDR1 is SGHTA and CDR2 FQGTGA. This CDR3 region has 16 residues. The trim removed 1 base at V and 6 bases at J, leaving 4 bases unmatched. Here the CDR3 reads CASSLKLAGGLNEQFF. In DNA, the CDR3 is TGTGCCAGCAGCTTAAAACTAGCGGGGGGTCTCAATGAGCAGTTCTTC.

The chain carries TRBV5-1 and TRBJ2-1, with TRBD1 as a possible D gene (6 bases). The CDR3 length is 14 residues. The V and J ends lost 3 bases and 8 bases respectively, with 15 bases between them. The germline V gene encodes CDR1 SGHRS and CDR2 YFSETQ. The CDR3 DNA reads as TGCGCCAGCAGCTCCGGGACACCAACATATGAGCAGTTCTTC. Amino acid sequence: CASSSGTPTYEQFF.

The chain is built from TRBV12-3 or TRBV12-4 and TRBJ1-1, with D unclear. The V gene lost 7 bases and the J gene lost 0 bases, with 15 bases spanning the gap. This CDR3 has 15 residues. The CDR3: CASKVGRSMNTEAFF. In DNA, the CDR3 is TGTGCCAGCAAGGTTGGGCGCAGCATGAACACTGAAGCTTTCTTT.

The rearrangement joins TRBV5-4 to TRBJ2-1, with a possible D match to TRBD2 (5 bases). Judging by the DNA end, TRBJ2-5 fits better; the J call may be wrong. CDR1 and CDR2 from the germline V gene are SGHNT and YYREEE (reference sequence). The CDR3 sequence is 14 residues long. CDR3 protein: CASSPTGSHETQYF. The CDR3 bases are TGTGCCAGCAGCCCTACGGGGAGCCACGAGACCCAGTACTTC.

This clonotype was observed a handful of times. The gene calls are TRBV19 and TRBJ2-1; 12 bases match TRBD1. The germline V gene encodes CDR1 LNHDA and CDR2 SQIVND (reference sequence). V trimming: 4 bases; J trimming: 10 bases; junction bases outside the gene matches: 11. CDR3 length: 16 residues. CDR3 region: CASSKIAGTGGQEQFF. CDR3 in DNA: TGTGCCAGTAGTAAAATCGCCGGGACAGGGGGCCAAGAGCAGTTCTTC.

This clonotype was counted between two and nine times. J is TRBJ1-5 and V is TRBV28, with D possibly matching TRBD1 (5 bases). The germline V gene has CDR1 MDHEN and CDR2 SYDVKM. The V end was cut by 6 bases, the J end by 3 bases, with 12 bases between. This CDR3 contains 14 residues. As DNA, the CDR3 is TGTGCCAGCAGCAGGACCAGGGACAATCAGCCCCAGCATTTT. Translation: CASSRTRDNQPQHF.

This chain uses TRBV6-5 with TRBJ1-1; perhaps TRBD1 as D (6 bases). The CDR3 extends over 15 amino acids. Trimming removed 5 bases at V and 0 bases at J, with 13 bases between. Germline lookup yields CDR1 MNHEY and CDR2 SVGAGI. DNA for the CDR3: TGTGCCAGCAGTCACCGGGGGGGCATGAACACTGAAGCTTTCTTT. Translating gives CASSHRGGMNTEAFF.

This clonotype was counted at least ten times. The chain employs TRBV6-6 and TRBJ1-5, with TRBD1 matching over 8 bases. The germline V gene encodes CDR1 MNHNY and CDR2 SVGAGI (reference sequence). Trimming at V came to 6 bases and at J to 5 bases, leaving 21 bases not matched to a gene. This CDR3 has 19 amino acids. The CDR3: CASRTRRGQVGVRDQPQHF. The DNA for the CDR3 is TGTGCCAGCAGGACCCGGAGGGGACAGGTCGGTGTGAGGGATCAGCCCCAGCATTTT.

This rearrangement joins TRBV4-3 to TRBJ2-3; 7 bases map to TRBD1. With V trimmed by 9 bases and J by 2 bases, 8 bases remained unmatched. Germline CDR1 LGHNA, CDR2 YSLEER. This CDR3 comprises 14 residues. CDR3 nucleotides: TGCGCCAGTGGTCCAGGGGGAGACACAGATACGCAGTATTTT. Its protein is CASGPGGDTDTQYF.

This clonotype was counted a few times. The J gene is TRBJ2-3, the V gene TRBV5-1; the D gene is possibly TRBD1 (6 bases). Trimming removed 4 bases at V and 4 bases at J, with 10 bases between. CDR1 is SGHRS and CDR2 is YFSETQ in the germline V gene. CDR3 size: 13 residues. Written as DNA, the CDR3 is TGCGCCAGCAGCCACAGGGATTCAGATACGCAGTATTTT. It encodes CASSHRDSDTQYF.

This clonotype was counted a few times. Here the CDR3 DNA reads TGTGCCAGCAGCCCCCTGGGTGGTAGCGGGAGCACAGATACGCAGTATTTT. It yields the protein CASSPLGGSGSTDTQYF. The V and J genes are TRBV7-2 and TRBJ2-3; 7 bases match TRBD2. Germline CDR1 SGHTA, CDR2 FQGNSA. V lost 5 bases, J lost 0 bases, and 11 bases stayed unmatched. The CDR3 sequence is 17 residues long. The whole variable domain, filled in from reference TRBV7-2 and TRBJ2-3, reads GAGVSQSPSNKVTEKGKDVELRCDPISGHTALYWYRQSLGQGLEFLIYFQGNSAPDKSGLPSDRFSAERTGGSVSTLTIQRTQQEDSAVYLCASSPLGGSGSTDTQYFGPGTRLTVL.

The chain has TRBV7-9 and TRBJ2-3, with D hard to call. The germline V gene encodes CDR1 SEHNR and CDR2 FQNEAQ (reference sequence). This CDR3 has 17 amino acids. Trimming took off 0 bases at V and 6 bases at J, with 19 bases between the two ends. The CDR3, as DNA: TGTGCCAGCAGCTTAGCTCTTCGGCGCCAGATGAGGGATACGCAGTATTTT. Translated, it gives CASSLALRRQMRDTQYF.

This clonotype was observed at least ten times. The genes are TRBV20-1 and TRBJ2-7; D might be TRBD1 (6 bases). V was pared by 6 bases and J by 0 bases, with 12 bases between. CDR3 length equals 13 residues. CDR1 is DFQATT and CDR2 is SNEGSKA in the germline V gene (reference sequence). The CDR3 reads CSAAIQGSYEQYV. The CDR3 nucleotides read TGCAGTGCCGCAATACAGGGCTCCTACGAGCAGTACGTC.

The chain joins TRBV7-3 to TRBJ2-1; D is possibly TRBD1 or TRBD2 (5 bases each). The CDR3 spans 13 residues. V lost 4 bases and J 15 bases, leaving 19 bases between the germline ends. Germline V lookup: CDR1 SGHTA, CDR2 FQGTGA. The CDR3 DNA reads as TGTGCCAGCAGCTCCACCGGGGCGGCCTTGCCGTTCTTC. Translated, it gives CASSSTGAALPFF.

The rearrangement joins TRBV12-3 or TRBV12-4 to TRBJ2-7; D possibly uses TRBD1 or TRBD2 (5 bases each). The length of the CDR3 is 16 residues. V was cut by 7 bases and J by 6 bases, with 25 bases left in between. The CDR3 spells CASNPRGSIILVEQYF. In DNA, the CDR3 is TGTGCCAGCAACCCCCGGGGCAGTATCATACTGGTCGAGCAGTACTTC.

A few counts support this clonotype. The V gene is TRBV10-1, the J gene TRBJ2-2, with D perhaps assigned TRBD1 or TRBD2 (6 bases each). Trimming shortened V by 0 bases and J by 5 bases, and 13 bases separated the two germline ends. Germline CDR1 WNHNN, CDR2 SYGVQD (reference sequence). CDR3 size: 16 residues. CDR3 residues: CASSESLQGRTGELFF. The DNA of the CDR3 is TGCGCCAGCAGTGAGTCGTTGCAGGGGAGGACCGGGGAGCTGTTTTTT.

This clonotype was seen a few times. Compared with germline, one end of the junction differs, possibly owing to a read error. The chain combines TRBV7-7 with TRBJ1-1, with D possibly being TRBD1 (5 bases). This CDR3 comprises 13 residues. Germline CDR1 and CDR2: SSHAT and FNYEAQ (reference sequence). CDR3 amino acids: CASSSGPGTEAFF. DNA of the CDR3: TGTGCTAGCAGCTCTGGACCAGGGACTGAAGCTTTCTTT.

The V call is TRBV6-6, the J call TRBJ2-2; TRBD1 aligns across 8 bases. Germline trimming cut 10 bases from V and 4 bases from J; bases unmatched to any gene: 5. The V gene's germline CDR1 is MNHNY and CDR2 SVGAGI (reference sequence). The CDR3 contains 13 residues. The CDR3 reads CAISTGVTGELFF. For the CDR3, the DNA is TGTGCCATCTCGACAGGGGTCACCGGGGAGCTGTTTTTT.

V is TRBV20-1 and J is TRBJ1-6; TRBD1 matches at 7 bases. With 8 bases clipped from V and 7 bases from J, the junction kept 8 bases outside the gene matches. Looked up from germline, CDR1 is DFQATT and CDR2 is SNEGSKA (reference sequence). The CDR3 has 13 amino acids. The CDR3 DNA reads as TGCAGTCAGAGGGACAGAGAAAATTCACCCCTCCACTTT. Translated, it gives CSQRDRENSPLHF.